These 18 T cell receptor beta chains originate from one sample sequenced in a study of T cells in Graves' hyperthyroidism and ophthalmopathy. Amplification of TCR beta CDR3 regions used RNA as the template. TCR CDR3 regions were first amplified by RT-PCR with HTBI primers. TCRdb reanalysed the multiplex PCR reads using MiXCR and keeps one entry per CDR3 protein. The table shows 350,000 to 400,000 distinct CDR3 sequences, with 14% to 15% occurring only once. The sequencing input was blood. Every receptor here comes from a woman in her twenties or thirties with Graves' hyperthyroidism.

V is TRBV6-2 or TRBV6-3 and J is TRBJ1-1; 8 bases map to TRBD1. The V segment lost 6 bases and the J segment 6 bases; nucleotides outside the gene matches: 6. Germline-derived CDR1 and CDR2 are MNHEY and SVGEGT. This CDR3 has 13 amino acids. CDR3 nucleotide sequence: TGTGCCAGCAGGGACAGGGAGACACCTGAAGCTTTCTTT. It codes for CASRDRETPEAFF.

This clonotype was detected many times. This chain joins TRBV3-1 and TRBJ1-1; 9 bases map to TRBD1. The V gene's germline CDR1 is LGHDT and CDR2 YNNKEL (reference sequence). The CDR3 extends over 14 amino acids. V shed 3 bases and J 8 bases; nucleotides not matched to a gene: 7. The CDR3: CASSQGAQGAEAFF. The CDR3 coding sequence is TGTGCCAGCAGCCAGGGGGCACAGGGGGCGGAAGCTTTCTTT.

In its sample, this clonotype was seen many times. The genes are TRBV20-1 and TRBJ1-2, with 8 bases aligning to TRBD1. Trimming cost V 6 bases and J 10 bases; bases outside gene matches: 13. The CDR3 spans 13 residues. Looked up from germline, CDR1 is DFQATT and CDR2 is SNEGSKA (reference sequence). CDR3 residues: CSARIGQGIDYTF. The CDR3 bases are TGCAGTGCCAGAATCGGACAGGGAATTGACTACACCTTC.

This clonotype occurred a few times. Germline is not matched at one junction end, which may reflect a read error. This sequence joins TRBV4-1 and TRBJ1-5; no clear D gene. CDR1 is MGHRA, CDR2 YSYEKL, per germline. This CDR3 comprises 15 residues. CDR3: CASSQGLGSSQPQHF. The CDR3 DNA reads TGCGCCAGCAGCCAAGGGCTGGGCAGCAGTCAGCCCCAGCATTTT.

The V and J genes are TRBV4-1 and TRBJ2-2; tentative D call: TRBD2 (6 bases). CDR1 and CDR2 (germline): MGHRA, YSYEKL. V was clipped by 3 bases and J by 2 bases, with 10 bases between them. This CDR3 is built from 15 residues. DNA of the CDR3: TGCGCCAGCAGCCAGGGAACTAGCAACACCGGGGAGCTGTTTTTT. It encodes CASSQGTSNTGELFF.

This clonotype was seen at least ten times. V gene TRBV27 combines with J gene TRBJ2-5; TRBD2 agrees at 13 bases. Unmatched junction bases numbered 8, after V lost 2 bases and J lost 2 bases. The CDR3 length is 18 residues. Looked up from germline, CDR1 is MNHEY and CDR2 is SMNVEV (reference sequence). The CDR3: CASSLRPQGLAGQETQYF. In DNA form, the CDR3 reads TGTGCCAGCAGTTTACGGCCACAGGGACTAGCGGGGCAAGAGACCCAGTACTTC.

The chain is built from TRBV7-8 and TRBJ1-1; 7 positions agree with TRBD1. From germline, CDR1 is SGHVS and CDR2 FQNEAQ. The ends lost 4 bases at V and 4 bases at J; junction bases unmatched: 6. The CDR3 contains 14 residues. CDR3 amino acids: CASSSGQKVTEAFF. CDR3 sequence (DNA): TGTGCCAGCAGCTCGGGACAGAAAGTCACTGAAGCTTTCTTT.

This clonotype was found a few times. V gene TRBV4-2 combines with J gene TRBJ2-1, with 8 bases that match TRBD2. The V and J ends lost 2 bases and 4 bases, in that order; junction bases with no gene match: 7. The CDR3 spans 16 residues. CDR1 and CDR2 (germline): LGHNA, YNFKEQ. As DNA, the CDR3 is TGTGCCAGCAGCCAATTTCCGGGACTAGAATACAATGAGCAGTTCTTC. It yields the protein CASSQFPGLEYNEQFF.

This clonotype was recorded at least ten times. This sequence joins TRBV7-3 and TRBJ2-1; the match to TRBD2 covers 12 bases. Germline V gene sequence: CDR1 SGHTA, CDR2 FQGTGA. The CDR3 contains 15 residues. The junction had 6 bases not matched to a gene; V was cut back by 5 bases and J by 7 bases. The CDR3 DNA follows: TGTGCCAGCAGCCCGACTAGCGGGAGACGAAATGAGCAGTTCTTC. It is translated as CASSPTSGRRNEQFF.

This clonotype was seen many times. J is TRBJ2-4 and V is TRBV20-1; no definite D call. V dropped 3 bases and J dropped 11 bases, with 8 bases sitting between them. Germline V gene data show CDR1 as DFQATT and CDR2 as SNEGSKA (reference sequence). The CDR3 loop spans 10 amino acids. The CDR3 DNA reads TGCAGTGCTAGTCAGTCTCTTCAGTACTTC. As protein: CSASQSLQYF.

The CDR3 is CASPPKGGNTEAFF. In DNA form, the CDR3 reads TGTGCCAGTCCCCCGAAGGGAGGGAACACTGAAGCTTTCTTT. This chain links TRBV19 with TRBJ1-1; D unresolved. Per the germline V gene, CDR1 is LNHDA and CDR2 is SQIVND (reference sequence). The length of the CDR3 is 14 residues. V was cut by 8 bases and J by 1 base, with 14 bases left in between.

This clonotype was seen many times. The V call is TRBV5-1, the J call TRBJ2-5, with TRBD2 matching over 15 bases. The CDR3 is 17 amino acids. V was pared by 1 base and J by 4 bases, with 5 bases of the junction left unmatched. In germline, CDR1 is SGHRS, CDR2 YFSETQ. The CDR3 loop is CASSLPGLAGGPETQYF. The CDR3 DNA sequence: TGCGCCAGCAGCTTGCCCGGACTAGCGGGAGGGCCAGAGACCCAGTACTTC.

The chain has TRBV9 and TRBJ2-1; 7 nucleotides align to TRBD2. Per the germline V gene, CDR1 is SGDLS and CDR2 is YYNGEE. CDR3 length: 15 residues. J lost 6 bases, V lost 4 bases, and 10 bases had no gene match. The CDR3 nucleotides read TGTGCCAGCAGCCCTGGGGAGGGGCTTGGCAATGAGCAGTTCTTC. Its translation: CASSPGEGLGNEQFF.

This clonotype occurred a few times. The chain has TRBV5-6 and TRBJ2-7; D might be TRBD1 or TRBD2, each matching 5 bases. The V and J ends lost 4 bases and 1 base respectively, with 15 bases between them. CDR3 length: 15 amino acids. The germline V gene has CDR1 SGHDT and CDR2 YYEEEE. The CDR3 region has the DNA TGTGCCAGCAGCGGAGTGGGACGAAAGTCCTACGAGCAGTACTTC. Protein: CASSGVGRKSYEQYF.

This clonotype was seen repeatedly, ten times or more. The rearrangement links TRBV5-1 to TRBJ2-1; TRBD2 might be the D (5 bases). Trimming shortened V by 4 bases and J by 2 bases, and 13 bases separated the two germline ends. CDR1 is SGHRS and CDR2 is YFSETQ in the germline V gene. The CDR3 is 15 residues long. The CDR3: CASSTDSAPYNEQFF. Here the CDR3 DNA reads TGCGCCAGCAGCACGGACTCAGCCCCCTACAATGAGCAGTTCTTC.

This clonotype was found a few times. This chain connects TRBV19 to TRBJ2-7; unclear D gene. V was trimmed by 9 bases and J by 4 bases, leaving 16 bases between them. Germline V CDR1 and CDR2: LNHDA, SQIVND (reference sequence). This CDR3 comprises 13 residues. The CDR3 DNA sequence: TGTGCCAGCAGAATGACGGATACTTACGAGCAGTACTTC. It encodes CASRMTDTYEQYF.

This clonotype was seen a handful of times. V is TRBV10-3 and J is TRBJ2-1; D not resolved. CDR1 and CDR2 from the germline V gene are ENHRY and SYGVKD. The V and J ends lost 3 bases and 5 bases respectively, with 5 bases between them. This CDR3 spans 12 amino acids. CDR3 sequence (DNA): TGTGCCATCAGTGAATCCCACAATGAGCAGTTCTTC. Translated: CAISESHNEQFF.

This clonotype was counted once. This may arise from a read error, as a much more abundant clone is one base away. The rearrangement links TRBV28 to TRBJ1-2; 9 bases line up with TRBD1. V trimming: 6 bases; J trimming: 7 bases; junction bases outside the gene matches: 6. The CDR3 contains 13 residues. Germline CDR1 MDHEN, CDR2 SYDVKM. DNA of the CDR3: TGTGCCAGCAGGTCGGGACAGGGAGTTGGCTACACCTTC. This codes for CASRSGQGVGYTF.